The clone carrying this TCR beta chain has more than one count but fewer than ten. The second PCR ran roughly 6 to 12 cycles with a sample-barcoded 5' primer and J-beta primers. TCRdb reprocessed the 5' RACE reads via MiXCR and lists one record per CDR3 protein. Of more than 600,000 distinct CDR3 sequences in the sample, roughly 25% were seen once. The record originates from a study of blood T cells in healthy people across ages. These same data were also listed under a study on T cells of mothers and their children.

This TCR was recovered from a boy between 10 and 17 years old in good health. The sequenced sample consisted of blood.

Here the CDR3 reads CASSRDSSDTQYF. The CDR3 coding sequence is TGTGCCAGCAGCCGTGACAGCTCAGATACGCAGTATTTT. The J gene is TRBJ2-3, the V gene TRBV7-9; tentatively, D is TRBD1 (5 bases). The CDR3 runs 13 residues. V shed 5 bases and J shed 4 bases, with 10 bases lying between them. In germline, CDR1 is SEHNR, CDR2 FQNEAQ (reference sequence).